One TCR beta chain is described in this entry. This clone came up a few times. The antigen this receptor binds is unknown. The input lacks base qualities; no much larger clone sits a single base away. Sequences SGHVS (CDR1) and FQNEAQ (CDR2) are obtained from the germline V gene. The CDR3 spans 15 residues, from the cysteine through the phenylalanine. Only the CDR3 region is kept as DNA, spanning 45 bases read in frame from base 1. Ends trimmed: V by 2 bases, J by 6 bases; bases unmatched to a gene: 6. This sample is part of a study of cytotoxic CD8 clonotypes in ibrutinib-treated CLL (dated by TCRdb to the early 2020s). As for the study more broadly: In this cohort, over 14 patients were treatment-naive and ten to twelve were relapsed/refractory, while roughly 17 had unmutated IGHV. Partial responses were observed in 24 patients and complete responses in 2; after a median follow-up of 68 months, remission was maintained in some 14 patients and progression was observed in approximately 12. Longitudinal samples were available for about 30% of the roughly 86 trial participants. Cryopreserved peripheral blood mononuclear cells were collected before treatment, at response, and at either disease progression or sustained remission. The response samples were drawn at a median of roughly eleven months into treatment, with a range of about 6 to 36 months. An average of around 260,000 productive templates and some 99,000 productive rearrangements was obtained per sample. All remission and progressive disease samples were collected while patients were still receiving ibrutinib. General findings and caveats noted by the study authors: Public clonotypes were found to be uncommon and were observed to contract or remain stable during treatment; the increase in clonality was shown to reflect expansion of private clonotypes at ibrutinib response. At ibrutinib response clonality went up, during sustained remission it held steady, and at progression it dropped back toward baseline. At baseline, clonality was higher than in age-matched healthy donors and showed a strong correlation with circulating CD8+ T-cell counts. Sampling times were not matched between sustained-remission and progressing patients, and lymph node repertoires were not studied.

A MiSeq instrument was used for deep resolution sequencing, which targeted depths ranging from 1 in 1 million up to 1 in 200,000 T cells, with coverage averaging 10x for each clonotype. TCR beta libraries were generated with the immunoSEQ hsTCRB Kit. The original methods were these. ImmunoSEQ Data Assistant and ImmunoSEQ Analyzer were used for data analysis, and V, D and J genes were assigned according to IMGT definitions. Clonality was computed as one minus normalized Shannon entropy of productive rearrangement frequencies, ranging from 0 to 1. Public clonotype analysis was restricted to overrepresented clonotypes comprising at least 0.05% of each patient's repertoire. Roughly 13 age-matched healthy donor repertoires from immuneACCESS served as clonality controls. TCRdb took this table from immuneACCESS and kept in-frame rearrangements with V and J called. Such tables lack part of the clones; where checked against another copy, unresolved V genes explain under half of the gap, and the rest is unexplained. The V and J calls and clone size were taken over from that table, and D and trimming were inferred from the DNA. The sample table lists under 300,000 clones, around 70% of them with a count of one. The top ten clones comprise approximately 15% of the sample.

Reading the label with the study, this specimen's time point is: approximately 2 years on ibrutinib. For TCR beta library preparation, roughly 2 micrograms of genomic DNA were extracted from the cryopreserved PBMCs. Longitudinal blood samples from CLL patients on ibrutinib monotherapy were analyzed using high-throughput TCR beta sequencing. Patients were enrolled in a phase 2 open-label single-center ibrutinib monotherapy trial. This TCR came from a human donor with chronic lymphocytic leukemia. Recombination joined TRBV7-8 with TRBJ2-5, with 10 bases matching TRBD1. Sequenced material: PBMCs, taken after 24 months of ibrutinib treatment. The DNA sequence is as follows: TGTGCCAGCAGCTTATTTCAGGGACAGGGGCAGACCCAGTACTTC. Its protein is CASSLFQGQGQTQYF.